These T cell receptor beta chains were read from a single sample in a study of blood T cell repertoires in COVID-19. Clones were read by immunoSEQ multiplex PCR, and TCRdb kept only the in-frame ones, dropping some. The sample contains hundreds of thousands of clones, around nine tenths of which appear only once. The source material was peripheral blood. These receptors all come from a woman between 18 and 30 years old who had recovered from COVID-19. CDR3s include the opening cysteine and the closing phenylalanine or tryptophan. D genes are given only for firm matches. Clone size is given for some rows only: seen once, a few or many times, or a class if the clone is expanded.

v_gene	j_gene	abundance	d_gene	CDR3nt	CDR3aa
TRBV19	TRBJ2-7	-	-	TGTGCCAGTAGTATCGGTAGTTACGAGCAGTACTTC	CASSIGSYEQYF
TRBV9	TRBJ2-7	-	-	TGTGCCAGCAGCCGTGGGGGCCAAAAGTCCTACGAGCAGTACTTC	CASSRGGQKSYEQYF
TRBV7-9	TRBJ1-4	-	-	TGTGCCAGCAGCTTCTCGGCGGCAGTATCAGAAAAACTGTTTTTT	CASSFSAAVSEKLFF
TRBV6-5	TRBJ2-4	-	TRBD1	TGTGCCAGCAGTTACGGACAGGGGGCAAACATTCAGTACTTC	CASSYGQGANIQYF
TRBV7-2	TRBJ2-2	-	TRBD1	TGTGCCAGCAGCTCGAGGGGGCAGGCGGAGCTGTTTTTT	CASSSRGQAELFF
TRBV25-1	TRBJ1-1	-	TRBD1	TGTGCCAGCACCAAACAGGGGGACACTGAAGCTTTCTTT	CASTKQGDTEAFF
TRBV30	TRBJ2-7	-	-	TGTGCCTGGACCCACGGGTCCTACGAGCAGTACTTC	CAWTHGSYEQYF
TRBV18	TRBJ1-2	-	TRBD1	TGTGCCAGCTCACCAGTTAAAGGGACAGGGAAATCCTATGGCTACACCTTC	CASSPVKGTGKSYGYTF
TRBV6-5	TRBJ2-7	-	-	TGTGCCAGCAGTTACATGCGGACATCCTACGAGCAGTACTTC	CASSYMRTSYEQYF
TRBV10-3	TRBJ2-7	-	-	TGTGCCATCAGTGAGAGGGCGCCAGGGCAAGGCGAGCAGTACTTC	CAISERAPGQGEQYF
TRBV7-2	TRBJ2-1	-	TRBD2	TGTGCCAGCAGCTTAATCGGCGGGAGAGGACAAAAGTCCTACAATGAGCAGTTCTTC	CASSLIGGRGQKSYNEQFF
TRBV6-5	TRBJ1-2	-	-	TGTGCCAGCAGCCCCCCGGGAGAGACCTATCCTGGCTACACCTTC	CASSPPGETYPGYTF
TRBV19	TRBJ2-1	once	TRBD2	TGTGCCAGCACTCAGCGGGAGGGAAATGAGCAGTTCTTC	CASTQREGNEQFF
TRBV10-3	TRBJ2-3	-	TRBD1	TGTGCCATCAGCACAGGGGGAAGCACAGATACGCAGTATTTT	CAISTGGSTDTQYF
TRBV21-1	TRBJ2-7	-	-	TGTGCCAGCAGCAACGTTTTACAGGGGGCCCTCTACGAGCAGTACTTC	CASSNVLQGALYEQYF
TRBV4-3	TRBJ2-7	-	-	TGCGCCAGCAGCCAAGAAAGCAACAGCCCCTACGAGCAGTACTTC	CASSQESNSPYEQYF
TRBV11-2	TRBJ2-1	-	-	TGTGCCAGCAGCTACACCGGGACTGGCTACAATGAGCAGTTCTTC	CASSYTGTGYNEQFF
TRBV10-3	TRBJ2-6	-	TRBD2	TGTGCCATCAGTGCCTGGACTAGCGGGGTCTCTGGGGCCAACGTCCTGACTTTC	CAISAWTSGVSGANVLTF